A selection of T cell receptor beta chains follows, all from one sample in a study of cytomegalovirus exposure and HLA in healthy donors. Produced via immunoSEQ multiplex PCR; TCRdb's table is partial and in-frame only. The sample gives some 210,000 clones, 70% to 80% of which show up once; about 3.8% is in the top ten. Sequenced material: PBMCs. The receptors shown here come from a male donor in good health and CMV-seronegative. The CDR3 runs from the conserved cysteine through the conserved F or W. D genes are given only for firm matches. Clone size appears in some rows only: once, few, many, or a class for an expanded clone.

V gene	J gene	clone size	D gene	CDR3 protein	CDR3 DNA
TRBV11-1	TRBJ1-1	-	-	CASSHGANTEAFF	TGTGCCAGCAGCCATGGAGCGAACACTGAAGCTTTCTTT
TRBV7-2	TRBJ2-7	-	TRBD2	CASDNRGGLAGNGEQYF	TGTGCCAGCGACAACAGGGGCGGACTAGCGGGGAACGGCGAGCAGTACTTC
TRBV9	TRBJ2-3	once	TRBD2	CASSVASTSGSPDTQYF	TGTGCCAGCAGCGTAGCCTCAACTAGCGGGAGCCCAGATACGCAGTATTTT
TRBV7-6	TRBJ1-2	-	TRBD1	CASSAGTGGLGYTF	TGTGCCAGCAGCGCAGGGACAGGGGGCTTGGGCTACACCTTC
TRBV10-3	TRBJ2-3	-	TRBD1	CAIGRKQGEVTDTQYF	TGTGCCATCGGGAGGAAACAGGGGGAGGTCACAGATACGCAGTATTTT
TRBV5-1	TRBJ1-1	-	TRBD1	CASSPGDRRPNTEAFF	TGCGCCAGCAGCCCGGGGGACAGGAGGCCTAACACTGAAGCTTTCTTT
TRBV5-5	TRBJ2-7	-	TRBD2	CASSFPGGTYEQYF	TGTGCCAGCAGCTTTCCGGGGGGAACCTACGAGCAGTACTTC
TRBV7-7	TRBJ1-5	-	-	CASSPVYQPQHF	TGTGCTAGCAGCCCCGTATATCAGCCCCAGCATTTT
TRBV5-1	TRBJ1-4	-	-	CASSAREVATNEKLFF	TGCGCCAGCAGCGCGCGGGAGGTCGCAACTAATGAAAAACTGTTTTTT
TRBV6-1	TRBJ2-7	-	-	CASSRTVAYEQYF	TGTGCCAGCAGTCGGACAGTAGCCTACGAGCAGTACTTC
TRBV19	TRBJ1-2	-	TRBD1	CASVGQFYGYTF	TGTGCCAGCGTGGGACAGTTCTATGGCTACACCTTC
TRBV6-1	TRBJ1-1	-	TRBD1	CASSEKGWRDRAANTEAFF	TGTGCCAGCAGTGAAAAAGGGTGGCGGGACAGGGCGGCGAACACTGAAGCTTTCTTT
TRBV4-1	TRBJ2-7	few	TRBD1	CASSQVDDRADEQYF	TGCGCCAGCAGCCAAGTTGATGACAGGGCAGACGAGCAGTACTTC
TRBV6-5	TRBJ1-5	few	-	CASSESPTQPQHF	TGTGCCAGCAGTGAATCCCCTACGCAGCCCCAGCATTTT
TRBV1	TRBJ2-5	-	-	CTSSHSPFSSGGTQETQYF	TGCACCAGCAGCCACTCCCCCTTTAGTAGCGGAGGGACCCAAGAGACCCAGTACTTC
TRBV4-1	TRBJ2-3	-	-	CASSQAGIDWADTQYF	TGCGCCAGCAGCCAAGCGGGAATAGACTGGGCAGATACGCAGTATTTT
TRBV11-2	TRBJ2-3	once	TRBD2	CASSFLAGGTLDTQYF	TGTGCCAGCAGCTTCCTAGCGGGAGGAACACTTGATACGCAGTATTTT
TRBV25-1	TRBJ2-2	many	TRBD1	CASSGTGDTGELFF	TGTGCCAGCAGTGGGACAGGGGACACCGGGGAGCTGTTTTTT
TRBV9	TRBJ2-2	-	TRBD1	CASSATGEVGELFF	TGTGCCAGCAGCGCGACAGGGGAGGTCGGGGAGCTGTTTTTT
TRBV11-2	TRBJ2-3	-	-	CASEESDTQYF	TGTGCCAGCGAGGAGTCAGATACGCAGTATTTT
TRBV7-8	TRBJ1-2	-	-	CASTLVKVFTF	TGTGCCAGCACTCTAGTTAAGGTGTTCACCTTC
TRBV29-1	TRBJ2-1	few	-	CSVADLHGSEQFF	TGCAGCGTTGCCGACCTCCACGGGAGTGAGCAGTTCTTC
TRBV29-1	TRBJ2-3	-	TRBD2	CSVGTSGYTDTQYF	TGCAGCGTAGGGACTAGCGGATACACAGATACGCAGTATTTT
TRBV28	TRBJ1-4	-	TRBD1	CASSSPSTGANEKLFF	TGTGCCAGCAGTTCGCCTTCGACAGGGGCAAATGAAAAACTGTTTTTT
TRBV10-3	TRBJ1-2	-	-	CAISEGAPNYGYTF	TGTGCCATCAGCGAAGGGGCCCCCAACTATGGCTACACCTTC
TRBV5-1	TRBJ2-7	once	TRBD1	CASSLDRGNEQYF	TGCGCCAGCAGCCTAGACAGGGGTAACGAGCAGTACTTC
TRBV6-1	TRBJ1-2	-	TRBD1	CASSRGQGHYGYTF	TGTGCCAGCAGTAGGGGACAGGGCCACTATGGCTACACCTTC
TRBV30	TRBJ2-7	-	-	CAWSVLGLGRAYEQYF	TGTGCCTGGAGTGTACTCGGACTCGGTCGGGCCTACGAGCAGTACTTC
TRBV30	TRBJ2-1	-	TRBD2	CASRGGAGRWFF	TGTGCCTCCCGGGGGGGGGCGGGACGGTGGTTCTTC
TRBV5-1	TRBJ2-3	few	-	CASSRSGSTDTQYF	TGCGCCAGCAGCAGGAGCGGAAGCACAGATACGCAGTATTTT
TRBV2	TRBJ1-1	-	TRBD1	CASRFDRGNTEAFF	TGTGCCAGCAGATTCGACAGGGGGAACACTGAAGCTTTCTTT
TRBV10-1	TRBJ2-3	-	TRBD2	CASSESGGTQYF	TGCGCCAGCAGTGAGTCGGGGGGGACGCAGTATTTT
TRBV2	TRBJ2-7	-	TRBD1	CASRRQGANEQYF	TGTGCCAGCAGGAGACAGGGGGCGAATGAGCAGTACTTC
TRBV7-3	TRBJ2-7	few	TRBD2	CASSPAGGLVYEQYF	TGTGCCAGCAGCCCCGCCGGGGGACTAGTCTACGAGCAGTACTTC
TRBV27	TRBJ2-7	once	TRBD1	CASSLGQGELYEQYF	TGTGCCAGCAGTTTAGGGCAGGGGGAATTATACGAGCAGTACTTC
TRBV6-6	TRBJ1-1	-	-	CASSYFGGGTEAFF	TGTGCCAGCAGTTACTTCGGAGGAGGCACTGAAGCTTTCTTT
TRBV5-4	TRBJ2-1	-	TRBD1	CASSDPGQGFNEQFF	TGTGCCAGCAGCGATCCGGGACAGGGGTTCAATGAGCAGTTCTTC
TRBV7-3	TRBJ1-6	-	-	CASSPDNNSPLHF	TGTGCCAGCAGCCCCGACAACAATTCACCCCTCCACTTT
TRBV6-1	TRBJ1-5	-	-	CASSESGNQPQHF	TGTGCCAGCAGTGAATCGGGGAATCAGCCCCAGCATTTT
TRBV30	TRBJ1-2	-	-	CAWISRGYTF	TGTGCCTGGATATCGAGGGGCTACACCTTC
TRBV21-1	TRBJ2-6	-	-	CASNTRELFSGANVLTF	TGTGCCAGCAACACTAGAGAATTATTCTCTGGGGCCAACGTCCTGACTTTC
TRBV9	TRBJ2-7	-	-	CASSVEERSYEQYF	TGTGCCAGCAGCGTAGAGGAGCGGAGCTACGAGCAGTACTTC
TRBV25-1	TRBJ1-5	-	-	CASTGIGSNQPQHF	TGTGCCAGCACGGGGATTGGCAGCAATCAGCCCCAGCATTTT
TRBV5-3	TRBJ1-1	few	TRBD1	CARSYAGTGTEAFF	TGTGCCAGAAGCTACGCCGGGACAGGAACTGAAGCTTTCTTT
TRBV7-9	TRBJ1-1	-	-	CASSFLTEAFF	TGTGCCAGCAGCTTTCTTACTGAAGCTTTCTTT
TRBV5-1	TRBJ1-5	once	-	CASSPTGGNQPQHF	TGCGCCAGCAGCCCGACAGGAGGAAATCAGCCCCAGCATTTT
TRBV10-2	TRBJ2-3	-	TRBD2	CASGAVREGRDTQYF	TGCGCCAGCGGAGCGGTCCGGGAGGGCAGAGATACGCAGTATTTT